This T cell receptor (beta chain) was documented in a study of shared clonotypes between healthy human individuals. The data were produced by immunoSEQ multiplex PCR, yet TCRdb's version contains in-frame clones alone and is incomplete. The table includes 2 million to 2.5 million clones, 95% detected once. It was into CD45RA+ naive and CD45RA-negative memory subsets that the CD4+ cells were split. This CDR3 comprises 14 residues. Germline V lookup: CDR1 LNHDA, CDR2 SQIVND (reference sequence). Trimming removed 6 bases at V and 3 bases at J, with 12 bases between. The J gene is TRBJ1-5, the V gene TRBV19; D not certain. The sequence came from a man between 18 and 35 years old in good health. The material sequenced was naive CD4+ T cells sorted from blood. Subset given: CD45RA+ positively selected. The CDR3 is CASREQLFNQPQHF. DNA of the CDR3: TGTGCCAGTAGGGAACAGCTTTTCAATCAGCCCCAGCATTTT.